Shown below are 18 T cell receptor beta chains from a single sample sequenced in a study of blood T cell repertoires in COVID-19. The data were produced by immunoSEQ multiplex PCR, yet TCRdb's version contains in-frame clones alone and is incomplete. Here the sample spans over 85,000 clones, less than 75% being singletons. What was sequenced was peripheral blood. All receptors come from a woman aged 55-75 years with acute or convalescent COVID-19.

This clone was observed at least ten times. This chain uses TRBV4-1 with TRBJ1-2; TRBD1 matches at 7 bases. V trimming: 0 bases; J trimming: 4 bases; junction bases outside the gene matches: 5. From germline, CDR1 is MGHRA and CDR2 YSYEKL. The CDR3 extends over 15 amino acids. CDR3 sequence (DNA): TGCGCCAGCAGCCAAGATCGACAGGGTGGCTATGGCTACACCTTC. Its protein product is CASSQDRQGGYGYTF.

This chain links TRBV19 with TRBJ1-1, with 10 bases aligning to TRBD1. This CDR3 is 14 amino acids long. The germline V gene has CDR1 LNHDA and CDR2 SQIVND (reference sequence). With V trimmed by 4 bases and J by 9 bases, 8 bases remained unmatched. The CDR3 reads CASSTLGTGAKAFF. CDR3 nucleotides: TGTGCCAGTAGTACATTAGGGACAGGGGCAAAAGCTTTCTTT. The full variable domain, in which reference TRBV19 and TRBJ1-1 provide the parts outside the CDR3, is DGGITQSPKYLFRKEGQNVTLSCEQNLNHDAMYWYRQDPGQGLRLIYYSQIVNDFQKGDIAEGYSVSREKKESFPLTVTSAQKNPTAFYLCASSTLGTGAKAFFGQGTRLTVV.

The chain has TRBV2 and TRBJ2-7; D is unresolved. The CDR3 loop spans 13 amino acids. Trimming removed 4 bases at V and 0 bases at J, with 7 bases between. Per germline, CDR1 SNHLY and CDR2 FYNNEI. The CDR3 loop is CASSGQASYEQYF. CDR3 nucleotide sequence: TGTGCCAGCAGTGGGCAGGCCTCCTACGAGCAGTACTTC.

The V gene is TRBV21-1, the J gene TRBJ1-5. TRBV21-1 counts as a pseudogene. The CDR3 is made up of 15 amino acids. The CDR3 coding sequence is TGTGCCAGCAGTAGCCCTAATCGTGGCAATCAGCCCCAGCATTTT. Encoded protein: CASSSPNRGNQPQHF.

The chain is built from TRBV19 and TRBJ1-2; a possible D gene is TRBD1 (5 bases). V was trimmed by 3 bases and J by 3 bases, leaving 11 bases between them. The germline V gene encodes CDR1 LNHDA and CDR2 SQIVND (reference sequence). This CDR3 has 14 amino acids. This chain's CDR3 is CASSISVTDYGYTF. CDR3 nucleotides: TGTGCCAGTAGTATTTCGGTGACAGACTATGGCTACACCTTC.

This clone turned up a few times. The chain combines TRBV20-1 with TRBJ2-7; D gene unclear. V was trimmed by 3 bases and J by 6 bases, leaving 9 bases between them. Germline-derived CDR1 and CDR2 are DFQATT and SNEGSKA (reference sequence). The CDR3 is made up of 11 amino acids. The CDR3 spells CSASVLSEQYF. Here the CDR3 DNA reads TGCAGTGCTAGTGTTCTAAGCGAGCAGTACTTC.

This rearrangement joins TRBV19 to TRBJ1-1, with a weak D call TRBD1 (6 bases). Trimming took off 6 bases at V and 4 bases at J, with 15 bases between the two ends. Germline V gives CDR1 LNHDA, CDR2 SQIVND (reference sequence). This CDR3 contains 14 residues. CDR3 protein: CASSYGRGITEAFF. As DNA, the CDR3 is TGTGCCAGTAGCTACGGCAGGGGAATCACTGAAGCTTTCTTT.

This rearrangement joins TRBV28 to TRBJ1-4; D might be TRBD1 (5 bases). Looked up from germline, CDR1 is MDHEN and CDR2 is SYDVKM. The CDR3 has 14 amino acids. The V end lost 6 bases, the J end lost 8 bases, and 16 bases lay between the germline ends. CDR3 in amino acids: CASSRDSGREKLFF. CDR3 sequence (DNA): TGTGCCAGCAGCAGGGATTCTGGGCGGGAAAAACTGTTTTTT.

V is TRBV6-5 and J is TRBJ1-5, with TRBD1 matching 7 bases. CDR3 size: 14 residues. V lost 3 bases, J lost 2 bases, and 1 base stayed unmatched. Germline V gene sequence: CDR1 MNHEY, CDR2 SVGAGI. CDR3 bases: TGTGCCAGCAGTTATGGACAGGGCAATCAGCCCCAGCATTTT. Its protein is CASSYGQGNQPQHF.

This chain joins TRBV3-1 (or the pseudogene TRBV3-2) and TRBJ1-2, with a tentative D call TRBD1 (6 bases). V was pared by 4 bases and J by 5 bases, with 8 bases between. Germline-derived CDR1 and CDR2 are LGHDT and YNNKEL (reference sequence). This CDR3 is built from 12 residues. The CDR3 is CASSRQGYGYTF. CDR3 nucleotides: TGTGCCAGCAGCCGTCAGGGGTATGGCTACACCTTC.

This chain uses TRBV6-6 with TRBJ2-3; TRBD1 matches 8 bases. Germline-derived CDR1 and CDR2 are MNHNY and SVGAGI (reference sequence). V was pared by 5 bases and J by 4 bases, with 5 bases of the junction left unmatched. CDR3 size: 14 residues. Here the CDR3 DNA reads TGTGCCAGCAGTATGGACAGGGCTGCAGATACGCAGTATTTT. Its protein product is CASSMDRAADTQYF.

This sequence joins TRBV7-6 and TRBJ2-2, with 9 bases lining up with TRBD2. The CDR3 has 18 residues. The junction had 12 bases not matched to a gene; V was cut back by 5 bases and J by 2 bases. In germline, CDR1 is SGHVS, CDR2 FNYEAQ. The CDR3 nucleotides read TGTGCCAGCAGCCGGTACCAGACTAGCGGAGCCAACACCGGGGAGCTGTTTTTT. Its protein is CASSRYQTSGANTGELFF.

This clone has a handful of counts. CDR3 nucleotide sequence: TGTGCCAGCAGGCCCGATGACAGGGGCGATCAGCCCCAGCATTTT. Its translation is CASRPDDRGDQPQHF. The V call is TRBV28, the J call TRBJ1-5; 8 bases line up with TRBD1. The CDR3 is made up of 15 amino acids. The V gene end was trimmed by 6 bases and the J gene end by 5 bases; junction bases not matched to a gene: 9. Germline V gene data show CDR1 as MDHEN and CDR2 as SYDVKM.

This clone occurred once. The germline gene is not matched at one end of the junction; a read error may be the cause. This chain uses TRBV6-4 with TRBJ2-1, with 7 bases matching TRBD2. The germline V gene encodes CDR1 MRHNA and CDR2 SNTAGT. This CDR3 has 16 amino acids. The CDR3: CASSRSPGLSSNEQFF. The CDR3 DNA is TGTGCCAGCAGTCGATCCCCGGGACTATCCTCCAATGAGCAGTTCTTC.

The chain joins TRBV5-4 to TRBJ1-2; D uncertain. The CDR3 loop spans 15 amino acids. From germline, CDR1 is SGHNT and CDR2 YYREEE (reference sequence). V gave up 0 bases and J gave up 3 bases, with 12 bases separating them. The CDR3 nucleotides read TGTGCCAGCAGCTTGGCCGCAGGCCCATACTATGGCTACACCTTC. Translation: CASSLAAGPYYGYTF.

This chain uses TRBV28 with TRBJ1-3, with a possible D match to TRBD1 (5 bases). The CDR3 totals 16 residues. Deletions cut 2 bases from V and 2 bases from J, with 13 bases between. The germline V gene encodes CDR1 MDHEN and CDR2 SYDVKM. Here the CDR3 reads CASSLGTRTTGNTIYF. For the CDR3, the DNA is TGTGCCAGCAGTTTAGGTACCAGGACAACTGGAAACACCATATATTTT.

Here the CDR3 reads CASSLTGENIQYF. Here the CDR3 DNA reads TGTGCCAGCAGCTTGACAGGGGAAAACATTCAGTACTTC. The V and J genes are TRBV5-5 and TRBJ2-4; 7 nucleotides line up with TRBD1. There are 13 residues in the CDR3. The germline V gene encodes CDR1 SGHKS and CDR2 YYEKEE (reference sequence). V lost 1 base, J lost 5 bases, and 0 bases stayed unmatched.

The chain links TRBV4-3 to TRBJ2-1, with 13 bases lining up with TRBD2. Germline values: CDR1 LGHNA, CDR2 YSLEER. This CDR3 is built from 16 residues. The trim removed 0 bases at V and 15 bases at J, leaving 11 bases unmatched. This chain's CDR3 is CASSQDYGLAGETSFF. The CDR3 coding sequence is TGCGCCAGCAGCCAAGATTATGGACTAGCGGGGGAAACGTCGTTCTTC.